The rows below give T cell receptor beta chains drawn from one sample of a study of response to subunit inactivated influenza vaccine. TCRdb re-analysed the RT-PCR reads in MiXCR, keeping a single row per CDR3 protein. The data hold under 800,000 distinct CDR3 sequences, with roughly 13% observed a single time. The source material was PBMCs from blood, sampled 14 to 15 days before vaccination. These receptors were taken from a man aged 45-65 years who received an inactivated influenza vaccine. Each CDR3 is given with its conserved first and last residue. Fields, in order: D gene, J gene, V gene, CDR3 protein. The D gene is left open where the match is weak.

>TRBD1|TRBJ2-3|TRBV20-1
CSAIRTGTTDTQYF
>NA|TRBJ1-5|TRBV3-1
CASSPSQGLNQPQHF
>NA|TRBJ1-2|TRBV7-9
CASTTPSSTPANYGYTF
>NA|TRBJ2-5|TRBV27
CASREIGKETQYF
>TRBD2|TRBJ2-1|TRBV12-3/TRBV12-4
CASSLRAASGYNEQFF
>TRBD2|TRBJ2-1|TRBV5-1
CASSPRTSGPYNEQFF
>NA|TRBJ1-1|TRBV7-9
CASSLDSRYTEAFF
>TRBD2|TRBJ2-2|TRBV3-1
CASRRGGTNTGELFF
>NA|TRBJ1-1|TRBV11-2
CASSLGGGAIHF
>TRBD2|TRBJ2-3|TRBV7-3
CASSRTAGGLTSTDTQYF
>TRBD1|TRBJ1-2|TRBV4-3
CASSQDGQGYGYTF
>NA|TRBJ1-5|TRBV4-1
CASSGVGGVGNQPQHF
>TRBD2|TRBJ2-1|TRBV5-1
CASSLGPAGLAGLKFF
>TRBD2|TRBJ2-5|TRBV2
CASRPSGEETQYF
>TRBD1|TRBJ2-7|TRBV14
CASSLGQGFTYEQYF
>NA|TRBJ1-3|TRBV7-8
CASSLGAPGTGNTIYF
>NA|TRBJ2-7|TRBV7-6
CASSLSGSGAYEQYF
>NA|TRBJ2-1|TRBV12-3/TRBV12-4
CASSLIEASGEQFF
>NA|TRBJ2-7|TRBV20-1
CSAREEISYEQYF
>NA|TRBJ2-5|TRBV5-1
CASSEPRGQETQYF
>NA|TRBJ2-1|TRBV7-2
CASSPRPGSSYNEQFF
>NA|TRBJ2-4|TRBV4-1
CASSQSQVAKNIQYF
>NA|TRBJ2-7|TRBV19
CASRPRGSGGEQYF
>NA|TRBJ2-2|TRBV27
CASSPGSPGELFF
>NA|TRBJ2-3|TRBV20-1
CSASPGLPDTQYF
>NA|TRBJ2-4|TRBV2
CASSEEKALVYF
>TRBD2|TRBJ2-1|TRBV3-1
CASSPSGTSGRDNEQFF
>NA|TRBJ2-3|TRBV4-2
CASSQDTADTQYF
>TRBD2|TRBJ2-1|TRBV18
CASSPPYTSGTYNEQFF
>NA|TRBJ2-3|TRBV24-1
CATSDPTNSFTDTQYF
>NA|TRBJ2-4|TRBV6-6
CASSYVDFNIQYF
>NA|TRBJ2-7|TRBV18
CASSPQEGEQYF
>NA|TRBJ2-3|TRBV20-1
CSALGAGGSTDTQYF
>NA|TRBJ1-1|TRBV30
CAWGPWSGGIEAFF
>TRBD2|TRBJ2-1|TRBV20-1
CSARVGTSGGRNEQFF
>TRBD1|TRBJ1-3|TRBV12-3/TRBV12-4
CASRLTGGDTIYF
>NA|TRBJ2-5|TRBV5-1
CASSLGTRDQETQYF
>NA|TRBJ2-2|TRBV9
CASSVAPSGELFF
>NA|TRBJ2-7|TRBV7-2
CASSAERGTYEQYF
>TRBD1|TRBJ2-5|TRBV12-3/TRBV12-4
CASSFTRDRGEETQYF
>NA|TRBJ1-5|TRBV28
CASNLWGERQPQHF
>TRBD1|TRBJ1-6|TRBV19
CASSIRTGSSPLHF
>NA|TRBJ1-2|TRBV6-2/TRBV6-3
CASSLDSRYGYTF
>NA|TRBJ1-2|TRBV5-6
CASSFFRDTNYGYTF
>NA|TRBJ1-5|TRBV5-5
CASSLIGVGQPQHF
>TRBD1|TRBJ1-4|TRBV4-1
CASSQGWQGAWEKLFF
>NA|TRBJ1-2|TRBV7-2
CASSLAAVGGYTF
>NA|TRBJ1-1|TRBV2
CASTRGAEAFF
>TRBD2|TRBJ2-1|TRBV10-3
CAISEKGSGTGDEQFF
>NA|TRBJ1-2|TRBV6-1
CASRTTGRSYGYTF
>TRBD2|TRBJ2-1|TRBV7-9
CASSEWAGGNNEQFF
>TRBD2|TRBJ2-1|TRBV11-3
CASSLIGGSYNEQFF
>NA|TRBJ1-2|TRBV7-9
CASSLGGLEGYTF
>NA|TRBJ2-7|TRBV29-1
CSVIDGSYEQYF
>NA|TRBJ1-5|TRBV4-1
CASSSDRNQPQHF
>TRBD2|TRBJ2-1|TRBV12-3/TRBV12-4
CASRDGLAGVEEQFF
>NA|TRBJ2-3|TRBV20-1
CSGSSGLIGTDTQYF